Given below is one TCR beta chain in context. As yet, its antigen is unknown. Repertoires were generated with immunoSEQ multiplex PCR, while TCRdb's copy carries only in-frame clones and drops some. The sample lists 98,000 or so clones, around 89% occurring once. This sample is drawn from a study of PD-1 blockade in classical Hodgkin lymphoma. Study-level findings and limits: Patients who responded completely had about the same baseline diversity as newly diagnosed patients. Excluded were patients who started nivolumab under 1 year after ASCT, a group that had lower diversity. CD8+ TCR diversity did not rise significantly by C4D1, unlike CD4+. Relapsed/refractory patients reportedly had the lowest baseline TCR diversity, below newly diagnosed patients, who were below healthy donors.

In every patient, relapse followed autologous stem cell transplantation, while exposure to brentuximab vedotin differed. This CDR3 spans 14 amino acids. V lost 7 bases and J lost 2, with 14 bases in between. Per the germline V gene, CDR1 is MNHEY and CDR2 is SVGAGI. The sequence was obtained from a human donor with classical Hodgkin lymphoma. The sequenced sample was peripheral blood mononuclear cells (PBMCs), obtained before the second cycle of nivolumab. The chain combines TRBV6-5 with TRBJ1-1, with D possibly being TRBD1 (6 bases). The CDR3 DNA is TGTGCCAGCAAAATGTGGGGGGGCAACACTGAAGCTTTCTTT. It codes for CASKMWGGNTEAFF.